A single sample is the source of the 17 T cell receptor beta chains below, sequenced in a study of T cell responses to AZD1222 COVID-19 vaccine (dated by TCRdb to about 2021). The library came from the immunoSEQ multiplex PCR assay. This immuneACCESS table, as held by TCRdb, lists in-frame sequences with V and J called but not all clones. Of the missing ones, under half trace to an unresolved V gene in checked studies; the others have no known cause. The sample data list just under 75,000 clones, and over 60% of these were observed just once. The ten most abundant clones make up roughly 50% of the sample. This specimen's time point label, interpreted: about 28 days (+/-7) after the second vaccine dose. The sample here was peripheral blood, taken 28 days after the second AZD1222 dose. These receptors all come from an adult who received the AZD1222 COVID-19 vaccine.

The CDR3 spells CASSFPSPGTGGASYEQYF. The CDR3 DNA sequence: TGTGCCAGCAGTTTCCCAAGTCCTGGGACAGGGGGCGCTTCCTACGAGCAGTACTTC. J is TRBJ2-7 and V is TRBV28; 12 nucleotides match TRBD1. The CDR3 extends over 19 amino acids. The germline V gene encodes CDR1 MDHEN and CDR2 SYDVKM. V shed 3 bases and J 1 base; nucleotides not matched to a gene: 13.

The rearrangement links TRBV5-1 to TRBJ2-7; D may be TRBD1 (5 bases). With 2 bases removed from V and 3 bases from J, the gap between germline ends came to 9 bases. The CDR3 runs to 13 residues. Germline V gene lookup returns CDR1 SGHRS and CDR2 YFSETQ. The CDR3 sequence is CASSFDSNYEQYF. Here the CDR3 DNA reads TGCGCCAGCAGCTTCGACAGTAACTACGAGCAGTACTTC.

The CDR3 is CASSPGGYNEQFF. CDR3 DNA: TGTGCCAGCAGCCCGGGGGGATACAATGAGCAGTTCTTC. The J gene is TRBJ2-1, the V gene TRBV6-2 or TRBV6-3, with 7 bases identical to TRBD2. This CDR3 is 13 amino acids long. From germline, CDR1 is MNHEY and CDR2 SVGEGT. The J segment lost 4 bases and the V segment lost 6 bases, leaving 3 bases of the junction unmatched.

DNA of the CDR3: TGTGCCAGCAGCTTTACTAGCGGGGGCCCCCGAGATACGCAGTATTTT. This sequence encodes CASSFTSGGPRDTQYF. The chain uses TRBV5-6 and TRBJ2-3; 11 bases match TRBD2. This CDR3 contains 16 residues. Germline loops: CDR1 SGHDT, CDR2 YYEEEE. Trimming removed 2 bases from V and 5 bases from J; junction bases left unmatched: 7. The full variable domain, in which reference TRBV5-6 and TRBJ2-3 provide the parts outside the CDR3, is DAGVTQSPTHLIKTRGQQVTLRCSPKSGHDTVSWYQQALGQGPQFIFQYYEEEERQRGNFPDRFSGHQFPNYSSELNVNALLLGDSALYLCASSFTSGGPRDTQYFGPGTRLTVL.

The chain carries TRBV28 and TRBJ2-3, with D maybe TRBD2 (5 bases). Germline V lookup: CDR1 MDHEN, CDR2 SYDVKM. The CDR3 is 15 amino acids. Trimming shortened V by 5 bases and J by 0 bases, and 12 bases separated the two germline ends. The CDR3 DNA is TGTGCCAGCAGTCCTCTCGGGGTTAGCACAGATACGCAGTATTTT. Its protein product is CASSPLGVSTDTQYF.

The chain is built from TRBV15 and TRBJ1-1; D is possibly TRBD1 (6 bases). V lost 2 bases, J lost 8 bases, and 12 bases lay in between. This CDR3 region has 13 residues. Germline loops: CDR1 LNHNV, CDR2 YYDKDF (reference sequence). CDR3 loop: CATSRPGQWEAFF. As DNA, the CDR3 is TGTGCCACCAGCAGACCGGGACAATGGGAAGCTTTCTTT.

V is TRBV27 and J is TRBJ1-6; 8 bases match TRBD1. The CDR3 totals 11 residues. CDR1 MNHEY and CDR2 SMNVEV come from the germline V gene (reference sequence). J lost 14 bases, V lost 6 bases, and 3 bases had no gene match. In DNA form, the CDR3 reads TGTGCCAGCAGGTCGACAGGGGCCCTCCACTTT. As protein: CASRSTGALHF.

This chain uses TRBV5-6 with TRBJ2-1, with 12 bases fitting TRBD2. The CDR3 has 17 amino acids. Germline V lookup: CDR1 SGHDT, CDR2 YYEEEE. J was trimmed by 7 bases and V by 1 base; bases with no gene match: 9. CDR3 protein: CASSLLALAGGYNEQFF. The CDR3 DNA sequence: TGTGCCAGCAGCTTGTTGGCGCTAGCGGGGGGGTATAATGAGCAGTTCTTC. Combining the CDR3 with reference TRBV5-6 and TRBJ2-1 gives the whole variable domain DAGVTQSPTHLIKTRGQQVTLRCSPKSGHDTVSWYQQALGQGPQFIFQYYEEEERQRGNFPDRFSGHQFPNYSSELNVNALLLGDSALYLCASSLLALAGGYNEQFFGPGTRLTVL.

As DNA, the CDR3 is TGTGCCAGCAGCTTCGGACTAGCGGGGAACACCGGGGAGCTGTTTTTT. Translated, it gives CASSFGLAGNTGELFF. The V call is TRBV7-9, the J call TRBJ2-2; 11 bases agree with TRBD2. The CDR3 length is 16 residues. Trimming removed 3 bases from V and 1 base from J; junction bases left unmatched: 1. Per the germline V gene, CDR1 is SEHNR and CDR2 is FQNEAQ (reference sequence).

The chain combines TRBV7-3 with TRBJ2-5, with D tentatively TRBD1 (5 bases). Germline CDR1 and CDR2: SGHTA and FQGTGA. The length of the CDR3 is 13 residues. Trimming removed 5 bases at V and 1 base at J, with 8 bases between. CDR3 amino acids: CASSPGIQETQYF. The CDR3 DNA is TGTGCCAGCAGCCCAGGGATCCAAGAGACCCAGTACTTC.

The V call is TRBV5-8, the J call TRBJ1-5; D not resolved. This CDR3 comprises 15 residues. Looked up from germline, CDR1 is SGHTS and CDR2 is YDEGEE. Trimming removed 0 bases at V and 7 bases at J, with 14 bases between. The CDR3 here is CASSLGGHNGQPQHF. The CDR3 DNA reads TGTGCCAGCAGCTTGGGAGGGCACAATGGGCAGCCCCAGCATTTT.

The chain is built from TRBV6-2 or TRBV6-3 and TRBJ2-2; the match to TRBD1 covers 8 bases. The V and J ends lost 6 bases and 5 bases, in that order; junction bases with no gene match: 5. In germline, CDR1 is MNHEY, CDR2 SVGEGT. This CDR3 has 14 residues. CDR3 in amino acids: CASSRRGLTGELFF. In DNA, the CDR3 is TGTGCCAGCAGCCGCAGGGGGCTGACCGGGGAGCTGTTTTTT.

Comments on this clone: One end of the junction fails to match germline, which may point to a read error. The chain carries TRBV5-1 and TRBJ2-3; a possible D gene is TRBD2 (6 bases). Germline CDR1 SGHRS, CDR2 YFSETQ. CDR3 length: 16 amino acids. This chain's CDR3 is CASSLVADTSTDTQCF. The CDR3 coding sequence is TGCGCCAGCAGCTTAGTAGCGGACACTAGCACAGATACGCAGTGTTTT.

The chain links TRBV7-8 to TRBJ1-5, with a possible D match to TRBD1 (5 bases). CDR1 is SGHVS and CDR2 is FQNEAQ in the germline V gene. The V and J ends lost 4 bases and 7 bases respectively, with 11 bases between them. The CDR3 runs to 13 residues. In nucleotides, the CDR3 is TGTGCCAGCAGCTCCCAAGGGGACCAGCCCCAGCATTTT. It codes for CASSSQGDQPQHF.

The V and J genes are TRBV29-1 and TRBJ1-2; D gene uncertain. Germline assignment: CDR1 SQVTM and CDR2 ANQGSEA. The V end was cut by 6 bases, the J end by 0 bases, with 17 bases between. The CDR3 is 15 residues long. CDR3: CSVRSPAVANYGYTF. In DNA form, the CDR3 reads TGCAGCGTACGGTCTCCCGCGGTTGCTAACTATGGCTACACCTTC. Full variable domain (missing parts from reference TRBV29-1 and TRBJ1-2): SAVISQKPSRDICQRGTSLTIQCQVDSQVTMMFWYRQQPGQSLTLIATANQGSEATYESGFVIDKFPISRPNLTFSTLTVSNMSPEDSSIYLCSVRSPAVANYGYTFGSGTRLTVV.

V is TRBV7-9 and J is TRBJ1-5, with D unclear. This CDR3 has 15 amino acids. Trimming removed 3 bases at V and 9 bases at J, with 18 bases between. CDR1 is SEHNR, CDR2 FQNEAQ, per germline (reference sequence). The CDR3 region has the DNA TGTGCCAGCAGCTTGAGTGGGGAGGCGGGTTTGCCCCAGCATTTT. Its protein is CASSLSGEAGLPQHF.

The chain is built from TRBV14 and TRBJ1-2; weak D call: TRBD1 (5 bases). The CDR3 has 14 amino acids. The V gene lost 0 bases and the J gene lost 7 bases, with 12 bases spanning the gap. Germline CDR1 reads SGHDN; CDR2 reads FVKESK. CDR3 sequence: CASSQDWFRGGYTF. The CDR3 region has the DNA TGTGCCAGCAGCCAAGATTGGTTTAGGGGTGGCTACACCTTC.